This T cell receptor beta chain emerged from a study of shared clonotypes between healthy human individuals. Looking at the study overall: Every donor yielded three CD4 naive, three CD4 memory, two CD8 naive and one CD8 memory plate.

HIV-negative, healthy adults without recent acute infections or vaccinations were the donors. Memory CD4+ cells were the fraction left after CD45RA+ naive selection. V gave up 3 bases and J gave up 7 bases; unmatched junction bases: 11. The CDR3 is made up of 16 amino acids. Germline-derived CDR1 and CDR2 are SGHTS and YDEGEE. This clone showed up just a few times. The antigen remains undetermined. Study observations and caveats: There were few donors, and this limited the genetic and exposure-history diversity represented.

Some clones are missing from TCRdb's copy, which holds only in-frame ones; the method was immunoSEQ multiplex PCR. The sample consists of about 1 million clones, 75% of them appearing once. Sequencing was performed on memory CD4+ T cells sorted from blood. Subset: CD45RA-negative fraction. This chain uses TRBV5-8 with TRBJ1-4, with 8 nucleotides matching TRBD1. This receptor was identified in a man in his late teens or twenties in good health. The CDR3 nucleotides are TGTGCCAGCAGCTCATATTCTAGGACAGGGAGTGAAAAACTGTTTTTT. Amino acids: CASSSYSRTGSEKLFF.